Below, 15 T cell receptor beta chains from the same sample are listed, as sequenced in a study of T cells in Graves' hyperthyroidism and ophthalmopathy. Amplification targeted TCR beta CDR3 regions from RNA transcripts. A first-round RT-PCR of the TCR CDR3 used the HTBI primer set. TCRdb passed the multiplex PCR reads through MiXCR, listing each CDR3 protein once. The sample lists fewer than 400,000 distinct CDR3 sequences, over 12% occurring once. The sample taken for sequencing was blood. Receptors originate from a man aged 50-59 years with Graves' ophthalmopathy.

The V gene is TRBV9, the J gene TRBJ2-2, with unresolved D. CDR1 is SGDLS and CDR2 is YYNGEE in the germline V gene. The CDR3 contains 16 residues. V lost 1 base, J lost 7 bases, and 17 bases lay in between. CDR3 protein: CASSVRRDLFYGELFF. The CDR3, as DNA: TGTGCCAGCAGCGTACGCCGCGACCTTTTTTACGGGGAGCTGTTTTTT.

This clonotype was seen many times. The genes are TRBV5-6 and TRBJ2-3, with 12 bases matching TRBD2. The length of the CDR3 is 16 residues. Germline lookup yields CDR1 SGHDT and CDR2 YYEEEE. J lost 2 bases, V lost 4 bases, and 5 bases had no gene match. The CDR3 region is CASSTTSGRFTDTQYF. The CDR3 nucleotides read TGTGCCAGCAGCACCACTAGCGGGAGGTTCACAGATACGCAGTATTTT.

The CDR3 coding sequence is TGCAGCTTGGGGGGGAACTATGGCTACACCTTC. Protein: CSLGGNYGYTF. The chain recombines TRBV29-1 with TRBJ1-2, with a possible D match to TRBD1 (5 bases). Germline CDR1 and CDR2: SQVTM and ANQGSEA. The CDR3 is 11 residues long. The V end was cut by 8 bases, the J end by 2 bases, with 9 bases between. The whole variable domain, filled in from reference TRBV29-1 and TRBJ1-2, reads SAVISQKPSRDICQRGTSLTIQCQVDSQVTMMFWYRQQPGQSLTLIATANQGSEATYESGFVIDKFPISRPNLTFSTLTVSNMSPEDSSIYLCSLGGNYGYTFGSGTRLTVV.

This clonotype has at least ten counts. CDR3: CASSPGTSGPYEQYF. The CDR3 nucleotides are TGTGCCAGCAGCCCCGGGACTAGCGGTCCCTACGAGCAGTACTTC. The V call is TRBV3-1, the J call TRBJ2-7; 11 nucleotides line up with TRBD2. With 4 bases clipped from V and 2 bases from J, the junction kept 4 bases outside the gene matches. This CDR3 has 15 amino acids. Germline V gene sequence: CDR1 LGHDT, CDR2 YNNKEL (reference sequence).

This clonotype was picked up many times. This sequence joins TRBV11-3 and TRBJ2-1; 10 bases map to TRBD2. The V and J ends lost 5 bases and 7 bases, in that order; junction bases with no gene match: 17. Looked up from germline, CDR1 is SGHNT and CDR2 is YENEEA. CDR3 length: 18 amino acids. The CDR3 coding sequence is TGTGCCAGCAGCCTAGGAAGGAGGAGCGCTAGCGGGAGTAATGAGCAGTTCTTC. This encodes CASSLGRRSASGSNEQFF.

The chain carries TRBV19 and TRBJ2-1; D is undetermined. The germline gives CDR1 LNHDA, CDR2 SQIVND (reference sequence). Trimming cost V 5 bases and J 9 bases, with 20 bases left between them. The CDR3 has 15 residues. The CDR3 nucleotides are TGTGCCAGTAGTGAACGACGGGTCAACAATCGTGAGCAGTTCTTC. Amino acids: CASSERRVNNREQFF. The full variable domain, in which reference TRBV19 and TRBJ2-1 provide the parts outside the CDR3, is DGGITQSPKYLFRKEGQNVTLSCEQNLNHDAMYWYRQDPGQGLRLIYYSQIVNDFQKGDIAEGYSVSREKKESFPLTVTSAQKNPTAFYLCASSERRVNNREQFFGPGTRLTVL.

This clonotype was recorded at least ten times. The chain carries TRBV2 and TRBJ2-5; D is perhaps TRBD2 (6 bases). The germline CDR1 and CDR2 sequences are SNHLY and FYNNEI. V was shortened by 2 bases and J by 2 bases, with 9 bases between the two germline ends. The CDR3 extends over 14 amino acids. CDR3 in amino acids: CASSERGLQETQYF. The CDR3 DNA follows: TGTGCCAGCAGTGAAAGGGGACTGCAAGAGACCCAGTACTTC.

This clonotype was seen many times. J is TRBJ1-5 and V is TRBV20-1; no clear D. V lost 6 bases and J 3 bases, leaving 18 bases between the germline ends. CDR3 length: 15 amino acids. Germline-derived CDR1 and CDR2 are DFQATT and SNEGSKA (reference sequence). CDR3: CSAYIDGRVNQPQHF. The CDR3 nucleotides are TGCAGTGCCTATATAGATGGACGGGTCAATCAGCCCCAGCATTTT.

The sample holds many counts of this clonotype. The chain combines TRBV5-1 with TRBJ2-1, with 9 nucleotides matching TRBD1. The CDR3 sequence is 18 residues long. CDR1 and CDR2 (germline): SGHRS, YFSETQ. The V gene end was trimmed by 7 bases and the J gene end by 1 base; junction bases not matched to a gene: 15. CDR3 in amino acids: CASPMGQGPPNSYNEQFF. The DNA for the CDR3 is TGCGCCAGCCCGATGGGACAGGGACCTCCCAATTCCTACAATGAGCAGTTCTTC.

This clonotype came up many times. CDR3 region: CASSTGLNYEQYF. DNA for the CDR3: TGTGCCAGCAGTACTGGACTAAACTACGAGCAGTACTTC. This chain joins TRBV11-2 and TRBJ2-7; D might be TRBD2 (6 bases). The germline V and J ends were trimmed by 6 bases and 3 bases, with 12 bases remaining between them. The CDR3 sequence is 13 residues long. CDR1 SGHAT and CDR2 FQNNGV come from the germline V gene. The variable domain in full, with the rest retrieved from reference TRBV11-2 and TRBJ2-7, is EAGVAQSPRYKIIEKRQSVAFWCNPISGHATLYWYQQILGQGPKLLIQFQNNGVVDDSQLPKDRFSAERLKGVDSTLKIQPAKLEDSAVYLCASSTGLNYEQYFGPGTRLTVT.

The chain recombines TRBV28 with TRBJ2-1, with D perhaps TRBD1 or TRBD2 (5 bases each). The length of the CDR3 is 13 residues. Trimming removed 5 bases at V and 8 bases at J, with 13 bases between. The germline gives CDR1 MDHEN, CDR2 SYDVKM. The CDR3 coding sequence is TGTGCCAGCAGTGTTGGGGGTCTGGATGAGCAGTTCTTC. It codes for CASSVGGLDEQFF.

This clonotype was counted only a few times. The rearrangement joins TRBV13 to TRBJ2-7, with D unclear. Trimming pared 5 bases from V and 3 bases from J, leaving 29 bases between. The CDR3 has 19 amino acids. In germline, CDR1 is PRHDT, CDR2 FYEKMQ (reference sequence). The CDR3, as DNA: TGTGCCAGCAGCCCACCCAAGGTGGTTTCCGGAGAGGCACGCTACGAGCAGTACTTC. This encodes CASSPPKVVSGEARYEQYF.

This clonotype was found many times. V usage is TRBV10-3 and J usage is TRBJ1-1, with D possibly being TRBD1 (5 bases). There are 15 residues in the CDR3. Germline loops: CDR1 ENHRY, CDR2 SYGVKD. V lost 5 bases, J lost 1 base, and 14 bases lay in between. In nucleotides, the CDR3 is TGTGCCATCAGTACGGGGGGACGGACGAACACTGAAGCTTTCTTT. As protein: CAISTGGRTNTEAFF.

This clonotype was observed many times. The gene calls are TRBV30 and TRBJ2-1; TRBD2 aligns across 11 bases. The CDR3 sequence is 18 residues long. With 0 bases clipped from V and 8 bases from J, the junction kept 15 bases outside the gene matches. Per germline, CDR1 GTSNPN and CDR2 SVGIG (reference sequence). Here the CDR3 DNA reads TGTGCCTGGAGTGTACGCTCGGGCGTAGCGGGAGGGCCCCATGAGCAGTTCTTC. Translation: CAWSVRSGVAGGPHEQFF.

The chain has TRBV11-2 and TRBJ2-2; maybe TRBD2 (6 bases). The length of the CDR3 is 14 residues. Germline values: CDR1 SGHAT, CDR2 FQNNGV. Trimming removed 4 bases at V and 6 bases at J, with 12 bases between. The CDR3 bases are TGTGCCAGCAGCTCCCACGGGGGTCCCGGGGAGCTGTTTTTT. Protein product: CASSSHGGPGELFF.